This TCR beta chain came from a study of CD8 T cells in Susac syndrome. From blood CD8+ and CD4+ T cells, TCR beta sequences were generated. The multiple sclerosis controls were treatment-naive patients, and their relapsing-remitting disease was stable or active. The TEMRA cells underwent FACS enrichment, while the CD8+ and CD4+ T cells underwent negative isolation. After extraction with the RNeasy kit, about 0.5 to 1 ug of the RNA was reverse transcribed using random hexamers. A multiplex approach, immunoSEQ multiplex PCR, amplified TCR beta CDR3 across 54 Vbeta and 13 Jbeta. TCRdb redid the calling of the immunoSEQ multiplex PCR reads with MiXCR, one entry per CDR3 protein. The sample carries some 450,000 distinct CDR3 sequences, approximately 85% recorded once. Germline values: CDR1 KGHSH, CDR2 LQKENI. The CDR3 spans 16 residues. Trimming left V 5 bases short and J 4 bases short, with 17 bases between.

The receptor comes from a human donor with multiple sclerosis. The genes are TRBV18 and TRBJ1-4, with D perhaps TRBD1 (5 bases). Sequencing input: CD8+ T cells from PBMCs. The CDR3 nucleotides are TGTGCCAGCTCATCGTTTCAGGGAGCCTTTAATGAAAAACTGTTTTTT. Its protein product is CASSSFQGAFNEKLFF.